These T cell receptor beta chains were read from a single sample in a study of beta chain features in type 1 diabetes. TCRdb keeps only in-frame clones here, not all; method: immunoSEQ multiplex PCR. Here the sample spans around 430,000 clones, approximately 30% being singletons. Sequenced input: naive CD4+ T cells from blood. These receptors originate from a man between 18 and 29 years old in good health. CDR3s include the opening cysteine and the closing phenylalanine or tryptophan. The order of the fields is CDR3 DNA, CDR3 protein, J gene, clone size, D gene, V gene. D genes are given only for firm matches. Clone size is given for some rows only: seen once, a few or many times, or a class if the clone is expanded.

TGCGCCAGCAGCCAAGTAGCCCGGGACCGCTCCTACGAGCAGTACTTC	CASSQVARDRSYEQYF	TRBJ2-7	.	.	TRBV4-1
TGTGCCAGCAGCGTAGCTCTACTAGCGGGAATGTCAGATACGCAGTATTTT	CASSVALLAGMSDTQYF	TRBJ2-3	.	TRBD2	TRBV9
TGCGCCAGCAGCCCCACAATGAGAAACATTCAGTACTTC	CASSPTMRNIQYF	TRBJ2-4	.	.	TRBV4-1
TGTGCCATCAGTGACGTTTCCGGGTCGGGACTATACGAGCAGTACTTC	CAISDVSGSGLYEQYF	TRBJ2-7	few	TRBD2	TRBV10-3
TGTGCCAGCAGCTCACCCGGACTAGCGGGAGAGGACGAGCAGTACTTC	CASSSPGLAGEDEQYF	TRBJ2-7	few	TRBD2	TRBV7-2
TGCAGTGCCCCCTCCGGGGAGACCCAGTACTTC	CSAPSGETQYF	TRBJ2-5	few	.	TRBV20-1
TGTGCCAGCAGTTTACAGGGTTGGGGGAACAATGAGCAGTTCTTC	CASSLQGWGNNEQFF	TRBJ2-1	few	.	TRBV25-1
TGTGCCAGCAGCTTAGGACTACCAGAGCGGCCAGATACGCAGTATTTT	CASSLGLPERPDTQYF	TRBJ2-3	.	.	TRBV7-9
TGTGCCAGCAGCGTAGCTTCGAGAGCAAAAGGCTCTGGAAACACCATATATTTT	CASSVASRAKGSGNTIYF	TRBJ1-3	.	.	TRBV9
TGTGCTAGCAGCGAAACTAGCGGGCGCACAGATACGCAGTATTTT	CASSETSGRTDTQYF	TRBJ2-3	few	TRBD2	TRBV7-7
TGTGCCACCAGCAGAGAAAGAGCGGGAGTGACAGATACGCAGTATTTT	CATSRERAGVTDTQYF	TRBJ2-3	.	TRBD2	TRBV15
TGTGCCAGCAGTGAGGGGATACCCTACGGGCAGTACTTC	CASSEGIPYGQYF	TRBJ2-7	few	.	TRBV25-1
TGTGCCAGCAAGCCGGGACTAGCGGGGAACTACGAGCAGTACTTC	CASKPGLAGNYEQYF	TRBJ2-7	few	TRBD2	TRBV7-2
TGTGCCATCGGATCCGGCGGGGGTGAGGAAAAACTGTTTTTT	CAIGSGGGEEKLFF	TRBJ1-4	.	.	TRBV10-3
TGCAGCGGCGGGGGAGATACGCAGTATTTT	CSGGGDTQYF	TRBJ2-3	.	TRBD2	TRBV29-1
TGTGCCAGCAGCTTAGGGACAGGGATCAGCTCTGGGGCCAACGTCCTGACTTTC	CASSLGTGISSGANVLTF	TRBJ2-6	.	TRBD1	TRBV7-9
TGTGCCAGCAGTGATACAGTCCTAGCGGGGAGAACCTACGAGCAGTACTTC	CASSDTVLAGRTYEQYF	TRBJ2-7	.	TRBD2	TRBV25-1
TGTGCCAGCAGTGACAGGGAGAGCTACGAGCAGTACTTC	CASSDRESYEQYF	TRBJ2-7	.	.	TRBV2
TGTGCCAGCAGTTCAGAAAACATTCAGTACTTC	CASSSENIQYF	TRBJ2-4	.	.	TRBV27
TGCAGCGTTGAAGTGGCAGTGAACACTGAAGCTTTCTTT	CSVEVAVNTEAFF	TRBJ1-1	few	.	TRBV29-1
TGCGCCAGCAGCTCCTCCCCAGCGGGAGGAGAGACCCAGTACTTC	CASSSSPAGGETQYF	TRBJ2-5	few	TRBD2	TRBV5-1
TGTGCCAGCAGTGAATCAGCGGGCACTGAAGCTTTCTTT	CASSESAGTEAFF	TRBJ1-1	.	.	TRBV25-1
TGTGCCTGGAGGGATTTTGCCGGGGGGCCTGGTGAAGCTTTCTTT	CAWRDFAGGPGEAFF	TRBJ1-1	.	.	TRBV30
TGTGCCAGCAGCCCCCAGGGGGTCAGCAATCAGCCCCAGCATTTT	CASSPQGVSNQPQHF	TRBJ1-5	.	TRBD1	TRBV7-2
TGTGCCAGCAGTTCCCTGGGGACAGGGAATGACGAGCAGTACTTC	CASSSLGTGNDEQYF	TRBJ2-7	.	TRBD1	TRBV28
TGTGCCAGCAGCCCGCTGGGTGGAGGTTGGAGCAATCAGCCCCAGCATTTT	CASSPLGGGWSNQPQHF	TRBJ1-5	.	.	TRBV7-2
TGCGCCAGCAGCCAAAGAAGGGCGGAGCAGTACTTC	CASSQRRAEQYF	TRBJ2-7	.	.	TRBV4-1
TGTGCCAGCAGTGATTATCGGACAAGACCTAATGAAAAACTGTTTTTT	CASSDYRTRPNEKLFF	TRBJ1-4	few	.	TRBV25-1
TGCGCCAGCAGCCAAGATGCGGACCTCGGAAGGGAGCAGTACTTC	CASSQDADLGREQYF	TRBJ2-7	few	.	TRBV4-3
TGCAGCGTTACCACCCTGTTTGGGACAATTAAAGAGACCCAGTACTTC	CSVTTLFGTIKETQYF	TRBJ2-5	few	.	TRBV29-1
TGTGCCAGCAGCTACGTTCCAGATACGCAGTATTTT	CASSYVPDTQYF	TRBJ2-3	.	.	TRBV11-1
TGTGCCATCAGTGGGACAGTGCGCACAGATACGCAGTATTTT	CAISGTVRTDTQYF	TRBJ2-3	few	.	TRBV10-3
TGTGCCAGCAGTGAAGCCTCCTACGAGCAGTACTTC	CASSEASYEQYF	TRBJ2-7	few	.	TRBV6-1
TGTGCCAGCAGCCGCGGCCGAAGCGCAGATACGCAGTATTTT	CASSRGRSADTQYF	TRBJ2-3	few	.	TRBV6-5
TGTGCCAGCAGCTCGTCGGTTTACAATGAGCAGTTCTTC	CASSSSVYNEQFF	TRBJ2-1	.	.	TRBV7-3
TGTGCCAGTATGGGCGGCAATGAGCAGTTCTTC	CASMGGNEQFF	TRBJ2-1	.	.	TRBV2
TGTGCCAGCTCACCGATCCTCGGGGGCGGATTAGCCAAAAACATTCAGTACTTC	CASSPILGGGLAKNIQYF	TRBJ2-4	.	.	TRBV18
TGTGCCACCAGCAGAGAACGGGACTCTGGGGCCAACGTCCTGACTTTC	CATSRERDSGANVLTF	TRBJ2-6	.	.	TRBV15
TGTGCCTGCCGCTCGGACACAGATACGCAGTATTTT	CACRSDTDTQYF	TRBJ2-3	.	.	TRBV30
TGCGCCAGCAGCTCGTGGCTGGGGGAGTCTAGGGCATGGAATGAGCAGTTCTTC	CASSSWLGESRAWNEQFF	TRBJ2-1	.	.	TRBV5-1
TGTGCCAGTAGCCCCCTCCGAGGAGCAGAGACCCAGTACTTC	CASSPLRGAETQYF	TRBJ2-5	.	.	TRBV19